This is a list of T cell receptor beta chains from one sample in a study of lymphopenia after photon versus proton radiotherapy. Clones were read by immunoSEQ multiplex PCR, and TCRdb kept only the in-frame ones, dropping some. The sample shows 15,000 or so clones, approximately 84% of them seen only once. Sample: peripheral blood, taken from a patient treated with proton-based radiotherapy. All receptors come from an older man with pancreatic cancer. CDR3s include the opening cysteine and the closing phenylalanine or tryptophan. A D gene is named only where the DNA matches it firmly. Rows give clone size only sometimes, using once, few, many, or a class for an expanded clone.

V: TRBV6-4
J: TRBJ2-1
length: 16
size: once
D: NA
CDR3: CASSQLGPTPYNEQFF
DNA: TGTGCCAGCAGTCAGCTGGGACCTACTCCCTACAATGAGCAGTTCTTC

V: TRBV5-6
J: TRBJ1-2
length: 15
size: NA
D: NA
CDR3: CASSPDRMANYGYTF
DNA: TGTGCCAGCAGCCCCGACCGGATGGCGAACTATGGCTACACCTTC

V: TRBV19
J: TRBJ2-5
length: 15
size: once
D: TRBD1
CDR3: CASSGPGQGTETQYF
DNA: TGTGCCAGTAGTGGACCGGGACAGGGTACAGAGACCCAGTACTTC

V: TRBV19
J: TRBJ2-1
length: 15
size: NA
D: TRBD1
CDR3: CASSMGQGLYNEQFF
DNA: TGTGCCAGTAGTATGGGACAGGGCTTGTACAATGAGCAGTTCTTC

V: TRBV6-1
J: TRBJ2-1
length: 15
size: NA
D: NA
CDR3: CASSLQGQLNNEQFF
DNA: TGTGCCAGCAGTCTCCAAGGACAGCTTAACAATGAGCAGTTCTTC

V: TRBV18
J: TRBJ1-2
length: 16
size: NA
D: NA
CDR3: CASSPGTGLHNYGYTF
DNA: TGTGCCAGCTCACCAGGTACGGGGCTTCATAACTATGGCTACACCTTC

V: TRBV21-1
J: TRBJ1-4
length: 19
size: NA
D: NA
CDR3: CASSKGAAAFKATNEKLFF
DNA: TGTGCCAGCAGCAAAGGCGCGGCAGCCTTTAAGGCAACTAATGAAAAACTGTTTTTT

V: TRBV5-5
J: TRBJ1-2
length: 13
size: NA
D: NA
CDR3: CASSLVSGDGYTF
DNA: TGTGCCAGCAGCTTGGTTTCGGGGGATGGCTACACCTTC

V: TRBV6-1
J: TRBJ1-1
length: 15
size: NA
D: TRBD1
CDR3: CASSEQGATDTEAFF
DNA: TGTGCCAGCAGTGAACAGGGGGCTACAGACACTGAAGCTTTCTTT

V: TRBV29-1
J: TRBJ2-4
length: 15
size: NA
D: NA
CDR3: CSVGTAPSAKNIQYF
DNA: TGCAGCGTTGGGACAGCGCCCTCGGCCAAAAACATTCAGTACTTC

V: TRBV5-1
J: TRBJ2-5
length: 16
size: NA
D: TRBD2
CDR3: CASSRLAGSRGETQYF
DNA: TGCGCCAGCAGTCGGCTAGCGGGGAGCCGGGGGGAGACCCAGTACTTC

V: TRBV18
J: TRBJ2-1
length: 14
size: NA
D: TRBD2
CDR3: CASQGPAGKTEQFF
DNA: TGTGCCAGCCAAGGCCCAGCGGGGAAAACCGAGCAGTTCTTC

V: TRBV5-4
J: TRBJ2-7
length: 13
size: few
D: TRBD2
CDR3: CASSSGLAGTQYF
DNA: TGTGCCAGCAGCTCAGGACTAGCGGGGACGCAGTACTTC

V: TRBV15
J: TRBJ2-1
length: 16
size: NA
D: TRBD1
CDR3: CATSPRDRGSYNEQFF
DNA: TGTGCCACCAGCCCGCGGGACAGGGGGTCCTACAATGAGCAGTTCTTC

V: TRBV27
J: TRBJ1-2
length: 12
size: NA
D: NA
CDR3: CATRGVNYGYTF
DNA: TGTGCCACCCGGGGTGTTAACTATGGCTACACCTTC

V: TRBV6-1
J: TRBJ1-6
length: 18
size: NA
D: TRBD1
CDR3: CASSERGWTGFYNSPLHF
DNA: TGTGCCAGCAGTGAAAGGGGCTGGACAGGATTCTATAATTCACCCCTCCACTTT

V: TRBV11-3
J: TRBJ2-3
length: 15
size: NA
D: NA
CDR3: CASSLGAASTDTQYF
DNA: TGTGCCAGCAGCTTAGGAGCGGCTAGCACAGATACGCAGTATTTT

V: TRBV9
J: TRBJ2-3
length: 14
size: NA
D: NA
CDR3: CASSVAWTTDTQYF
DNA: TGTGCCAGCAGCGTAGCTTGGACCACAGATACGCAGTATTTT

V: TRBV7-3
J: TRBJ2-7
length: 14
size: NA
D: TRBD1
CDR3: CASSARDRPYEQYF
DNA: TGTGCCAGCAGCGCCCGGGACAGGCCCTACGAGCAGTACTTC

V: TRBV5-1
J: TRBJ2-2
length: 14
size: NA
D: NA
CDR3: CASSLVPPPGELFF
DNA: TGCGCCAGCAGCTTGGTACCGCCCCCCGGGGAGCTGTTTTTT

V: TRBV27
J: TRBJ2-1
length: 15
size: NA
D: TRBD1
CDR3: CASTPGTGIYNEQFF
DNA: TGTGCCAGCACCCCCGGGACAGGGATTTACAATGAGCAGTTCTTC

V: TRBV30
J: TRBJ1-2
length: 10
size: once
D: NA
CDR3: CAWRNYGYTF
DNA: TGTGCCTGGAGGAACTATGGCTACACCTTC

V: TRBV6-1
J: TRBJ1-1
length: 13
size: NA
D: NA
CDR3: CASSDRDNTEAFF
DNA: TGTGCCAGCAGTGATAGGGACAACACTGAAGCTTTCTTT

V: TRBV9
J: TRBJ2-5
length: 14
size: medium-sized
D: TRBD2
CDR3: CASRVNRGEETQYF
DNA: TGTGCCAGCAGGGTTAATCGGGGGGAGGAGACCCAGTACTTC

V: TRBV9
J: TRBJ2-3
length: 18
size: few
D: TRBD2
CDR3: CASSVEGTGLAGTDTQYF
DNA: TGTGCCAGCAGCGTAGAGGGAACCGGACTAGCGGGCACAGATACGCAGTATTTT

V: TRBV12-5
J: TRBJ1-6
length: 14
size: NA
D: NA
CDR3: CASGFGVDNSPLHF
DNA: TGTGCTAGTGGTTTTGGTGTGGATAATTCACCCCTCCACTTT

V: TRBV6-5
J: TRBJ2-5
length: 14
size: NA
D: NA
CDR3: CASSYSSGGETQYF
DNA: TGTGCCAGCAGTTACTCGAGTGGGGGGGAGACCCAGTACTTC

V: TRBV5-1
J: TRBJ2-5
length: 13
size: NA
D: NA
CDR3: CASSPTVGGTQYF
DNA: TGCGCCAGCAGTCCAACGGTAGGGGGGACCCAGTACTTC

V: TRBV5-4
J: TRBJ2-7
length: 15
size: NA
D: TRBD1
CDR3: CASSFGTAISYEQYF
DNA: TGTGCCAGCAGCTTCGGGACAGCAATATCCTACGAGCAGTACTTC

V: TRBV6-1
J: TRBJ1-5
length: 16
size: NA
D: NA
CDR3: CASSELVFQGYQPQHF
DNA: TGTGCCAGCAGTGAATTGGTATTCCAGGGGTATCAGCCCCAGCATTTT

V: TRBV2
J: TRBJ1-4
length: 13
size: NA
D: TRBD1
CDR3: CASRRTGDEKLFF
DNA: TGTGCCAGCAGGCGGACAGGGGATGAAAAACTGTTTTTT

V: TRBV11-3
J: TRBJ2-1
length: 16
size: NA
D: TRBD2
CDR3: CASRTGTSGLYNEQFF
DNA: TGTGCCAGCAGAACTGGGACTAGCGGTCTCTACAATGAGCAGTTCTTC

V: TRBV30
J: TRBJ1-1
length: 11
size: few
D: NA
CDR3: CAWMVYTEAFF
DNA: TGTGCCTGGATGGTCTACACTGAAGCTTTCTTT

V: TRBV29-1
J: TRBJ1-1
length: 15
size: once
D: NA
CDR3: CSVAQGYRGSTKAFF
DNA: TGCAGCGTAGCCCAGGGGTATAGAGGATCAACAAAAGCTTTCTTT

V: TRBV6-4
J: TRBJ1-5
length: 13
size: NA
D: NA
CDR3: CASSVQRGQPQHF
DNA: TGTGCCAGCAGTGTCCAAAGGGGACAGCCCCAGCATTTT

V: TRBV10-3
J: TRBJ2-6
length: 14
size: NA
D: NA
CDR3: CAIRDSSGANVLTF
DNA: TGTGCCATCAGGGACAGCTCTGGGGCCAACGTCCTGACTTTC

V: TRBV5-1
J: TRBJ1-6
length: 15
size: NA
D: TRBD1
CDR3: CASSLAGGDNSPLHF
DNA: TGCGCCAGCAGCTTGGCAGGGGGTGATAATTCACCCCTCCACTTT

V: TRBV5-4
J: TRBJ1-1
length: 14
size: NA
D: NA
CDR3: CASHPGYLGAEAFF
DNA: TGTGCCAGCCACCCTGGTTATCTGGGGGCTGAAGCTTTCTTT

V: TRBV6-6
J: TRBJ1-2
length: 14
size: NA
D: NA
CDR3: CASSGSSLWNGYTF
DNA: TGTGCCAGCAGTGGTTCCAGTTTGTGGAATGGCTACACCTTC

V: TRBV7-9
J: TRBJ1-1
length: 16
size: once
D: NA
CDR3: CASSLARGTPNTEAFF
DNA: TGTGCCAGCAGCTTAGCGCGCGGGACACCGAACACTGAAGCTTTCTTT

V: TRBV9
J: TRBJ2-3
length: 14
size: NA
D: NA
CDR3: CASSAVTSSNTQYF
DNA: TGTGCCAGCAGCGCTGTTACTAGCTCAAATACGCAGTATTTT

V: TRBV29-1
J: TRBJ1-2
length: 13
size: NA
D: NA
CDR3: CSAERAGSNGYTF
DNA: TGCAGCGCTGAAAGGGCAGGGAGTAATGGCTACACCTTC

V: TRBV4-1
J: TRBJ2-2
length: 17
size: NA
D: TRBD2
CDR3: CASSQPLGGADTGELFF
DNA: TGCGCCAGCAGCCAACCCCTGGGAGGGGCGGACACCGGGGAGCTGTTTTTT

V: TRBV7-2
J: TRBJ2-2
length: 15
size: NA
D: TRBD2
CDR3: CASSSRLAGAGELFF
DNA: TGTGCCAGCAGCTCCCGACTAGCGGGAGCCGGGGAGCTGTTTTTT

V: TRBV9
J: TRBJ2-1
length: 17
size: NA
D: NA
CDR3: CASSVGGPMISYNEQFF
DNA: TGTGCCAGCAGCGTAGGGGGCCCCATGATCTCCTACAATGAGCAGTTCTTC

V: TRBV7-6
J: TRBJ2-7
length: 16
size: NA
D: TRBD2
CDR3: CASSSFVASGRGEQYF
DNA: TGTGCCAGCAGCTCATTCGTGGCTAGCGGGAGGGGAGAGCAGTACTTC

V: TRBV4-1
J: TRBJ1-1
length: 16
size: NA
D: NA
CDR3: CASSQAFRGSNTEAFF
DNA: TGCGCCAGCAGCCAAGCCTTCCGGGGGTCGAACACTGAAGCTTTCTTT

V: TRBV5-4
J: TRBJ2-3
length: 15
size: NA
D: TRBD1
CDR3: CASSLQGLSTDTQYF
DNA: TGTGCCAGCAGCTTACAGGGGCTTAGCACAGATACGCAGTATTTT